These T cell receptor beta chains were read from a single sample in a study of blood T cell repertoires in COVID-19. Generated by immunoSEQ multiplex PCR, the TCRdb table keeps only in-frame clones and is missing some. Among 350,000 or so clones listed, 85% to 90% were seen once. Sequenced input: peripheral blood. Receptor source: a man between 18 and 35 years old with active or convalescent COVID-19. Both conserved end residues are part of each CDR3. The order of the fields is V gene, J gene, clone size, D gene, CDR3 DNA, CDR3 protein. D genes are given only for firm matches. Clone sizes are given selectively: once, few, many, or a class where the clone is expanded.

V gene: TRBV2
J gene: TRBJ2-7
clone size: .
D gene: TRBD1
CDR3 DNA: TGTGCCAGCACCCGGGACAGCCAAACCTACGAGCAGTACTTC
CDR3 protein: CASTRDSQTYEQYF

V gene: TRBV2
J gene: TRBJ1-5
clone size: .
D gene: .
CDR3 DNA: TGTGCCAGCAGTGATCAACCTGGCAGCAATCAGCCCCAGCATTTT
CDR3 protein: CASSDQPGSNQPQHF

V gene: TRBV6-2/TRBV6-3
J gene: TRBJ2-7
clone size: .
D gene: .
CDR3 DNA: TGTGCCAGCAGTTATATCCTAAAACCGGACGAGCAGTACTTC
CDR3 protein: CASSYILKPDEQYF

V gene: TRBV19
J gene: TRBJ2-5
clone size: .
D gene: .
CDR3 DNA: TGTGCCAGTAGTCTAGTTGCAGGTCCCGGAGAGACCCAGTACTTC
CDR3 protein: CASSLVAGPGETQYF

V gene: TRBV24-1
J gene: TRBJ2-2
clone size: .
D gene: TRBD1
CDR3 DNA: TGTGCCACCAGTGACCCCCGCCCGGGACAGGGGACCGGGGAGCTGTTTTTT
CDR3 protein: CATSDPRPGQGTGELFF

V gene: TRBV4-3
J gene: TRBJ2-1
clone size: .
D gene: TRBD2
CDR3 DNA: TGCGCCAGCAGCCGAGTGACTAGCGGGAGCGATGAGCAGTTCTTC
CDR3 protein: CASSRVTSGSDEQFF

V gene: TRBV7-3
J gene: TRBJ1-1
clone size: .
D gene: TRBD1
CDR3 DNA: TGTGCCAGCAGCTTAAAAGACAGGGCAGAAGCTTTCTTT
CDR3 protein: CASSLKDRAEAFF

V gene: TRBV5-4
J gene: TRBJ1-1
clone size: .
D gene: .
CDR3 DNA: TGTGCCACGAAGACAATGAACACTGAAGCTTTCTTT
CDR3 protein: CATKTMNTEAFF

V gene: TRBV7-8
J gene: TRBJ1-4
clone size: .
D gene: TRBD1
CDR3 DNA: TGTGCCAGCAGCTTAGGCGGACAGGGAGTTGAAAAACTGTTTTTT
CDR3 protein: CASSLGGQGVEKLFF

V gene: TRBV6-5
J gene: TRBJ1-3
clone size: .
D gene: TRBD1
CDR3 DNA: TGTGCCAGCAGGACGACAGGGGCCGGCACCATATATTTT
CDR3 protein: CASRTTGAGTIYF

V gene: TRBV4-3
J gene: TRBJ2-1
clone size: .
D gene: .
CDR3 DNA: TGCGCCAGCAGCCAAGGACCCTGGAGTCGAGATGAGCAGTTCTTC
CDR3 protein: CASSQGPWSRDEQFF

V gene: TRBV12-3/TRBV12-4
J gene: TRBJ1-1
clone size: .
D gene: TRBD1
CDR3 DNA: TGTGCCAGCAGGGGACAGGGGAAGGCTGAAGCTTTCTTT
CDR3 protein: CASRGQGKAEAFF

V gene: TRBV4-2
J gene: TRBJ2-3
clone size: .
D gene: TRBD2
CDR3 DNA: TGTGCCAGCAGCCAAGGCAATAGCGGGGGGGCCGCAGATACGCAGTATTTT
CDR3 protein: CASSQGNSGGAADTQYF

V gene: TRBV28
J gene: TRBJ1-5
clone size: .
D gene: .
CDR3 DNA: TGTGCCAGCAGTTTATCAGGGCTTAGCAATCAGCCCCAGCATTTT
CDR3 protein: CASSLSGLSNQPQHF

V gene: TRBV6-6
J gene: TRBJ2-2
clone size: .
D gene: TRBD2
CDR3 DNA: TGTGCCAGCACTCTCCCCGGGGGGAGGGCCGGCGGGGAGCTGTTTTTT
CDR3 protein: CASTLPGGRAGGELFF

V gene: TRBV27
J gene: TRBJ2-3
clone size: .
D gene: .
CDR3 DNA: TGTGCCACCCTCCGAAGAGGACACGGCACAGATACGCAGTATTTT
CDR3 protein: CATLRRGHGTDTQYF

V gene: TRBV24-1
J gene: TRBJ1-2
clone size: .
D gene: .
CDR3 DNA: TGTGCCACCAGTGAAGACAGTTACGATGGCTACACCTTC
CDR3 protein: CATSEDSYDGYTF

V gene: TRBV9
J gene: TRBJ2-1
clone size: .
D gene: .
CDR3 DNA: TGTGCCAGCAGCGTCAATGCTCGGTACAATGAGCAGTTCTTC
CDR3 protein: CASSVNARYNEQFF

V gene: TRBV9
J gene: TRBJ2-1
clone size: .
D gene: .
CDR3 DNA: TGTGCCAGCAGCGTAGAGGTGGGAGTGCGAAATGAGCAGTTCTTC
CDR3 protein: CASSVEVGVRNEQFF

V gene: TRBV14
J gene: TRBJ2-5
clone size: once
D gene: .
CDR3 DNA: TGTGCCAGCAGCCAACACGAGCGGGACCAAGAGACCCAGTACTTC
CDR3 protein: CASSQHERDQETQYF

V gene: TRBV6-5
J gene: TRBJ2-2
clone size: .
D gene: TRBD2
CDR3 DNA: TGTGCCAGCAGTTACTTGGCTAGCGGGAAGGGCGGGGAGCTGTTTTTT
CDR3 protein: CASSYLASGKGGELFF

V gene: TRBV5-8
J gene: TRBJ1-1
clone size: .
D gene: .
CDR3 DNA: TGTGCCAGCAGCTTGTACCGGGGGACGAACACTGAAGCTTTCTTT
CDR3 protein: CASSLYRGTNTEAFF

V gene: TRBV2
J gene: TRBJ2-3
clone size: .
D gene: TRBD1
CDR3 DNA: TGTGCCACCGCAGGGGGCAGGGGAGATACGCAGTATTTT
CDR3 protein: CATAGGRGDTQYF

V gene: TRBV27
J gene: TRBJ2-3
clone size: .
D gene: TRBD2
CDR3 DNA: TGTGCCAGCAGTTTATCGATAAGGCTAGCGGGGGGGAACACAGATACGCAGTATTTT
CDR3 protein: CASSLSIRLAGGNTDTQYF

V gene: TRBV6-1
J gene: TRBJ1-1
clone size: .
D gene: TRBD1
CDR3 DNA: TGTGCCAGCAGTCGGGACAGGAGAGGGACTGAAGCTTTCTTT
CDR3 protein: CASSRDRRGTEAFF

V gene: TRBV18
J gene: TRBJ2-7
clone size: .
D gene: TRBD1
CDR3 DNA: TGTGCCAGCTCACCCGGGACAGGGGCCTACGAGCAGTACTTC
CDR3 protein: CASSPGTGAYEQYF

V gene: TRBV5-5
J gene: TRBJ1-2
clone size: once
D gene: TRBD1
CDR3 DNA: TGTGCCAGCAGCTGGGACAGGGGGAACTATGGCTACACCTTC
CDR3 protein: CASSWDRGNYGYTF

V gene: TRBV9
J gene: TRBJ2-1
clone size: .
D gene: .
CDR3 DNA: TGTGCCAGCAGCGTGGGTCCCCAACGAGGCAATGAGCAGTTCTTC
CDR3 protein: CASSVGPQRGNEQFF

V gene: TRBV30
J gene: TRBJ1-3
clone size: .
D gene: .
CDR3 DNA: TGTGCCTGGGGACCTGGGGGGAGCTCTGGAAACACCATATATTTT
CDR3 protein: CAWGPGGSSGNTIYF

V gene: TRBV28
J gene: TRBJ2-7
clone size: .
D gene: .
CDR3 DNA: TGTGCCAGCAGTTTCCCGGGCGAGCAGTACTTC
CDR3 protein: CASSFPGEQYF

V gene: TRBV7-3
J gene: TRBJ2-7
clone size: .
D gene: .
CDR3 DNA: TGTGCCAGCAGCTGGGGGCAGGCCGAAGAGCTCTACGAGCAGTACTTC
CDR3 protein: CASSWGQAEELYEQYF

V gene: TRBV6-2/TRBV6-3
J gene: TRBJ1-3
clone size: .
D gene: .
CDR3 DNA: TGTGCCAGCAGTTACTCAAGAGGCTCTGGAAACACCATATATTTT
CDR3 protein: CASSYSRGSGNTIYF

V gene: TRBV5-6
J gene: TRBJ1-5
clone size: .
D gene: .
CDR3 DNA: TGTGCCAGCAGCTTTTTCTCGGGGGTAGATAGCAATCAGCCCCAGCATTTT
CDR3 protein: CASSFFSGVDSNQPQHF

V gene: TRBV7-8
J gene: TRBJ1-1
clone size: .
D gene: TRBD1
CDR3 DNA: TGTGCCAGCAGCACGAGAGGGACAGGGTGGACTGAAGCTTTCTTT
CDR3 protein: CASSTRGTGWTEAFF

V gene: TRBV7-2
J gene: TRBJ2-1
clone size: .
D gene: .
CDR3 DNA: TGTGCCAGCAGCTTCGGGGGGCCGAGCTCCTACAATGAGCAGTTCTTC
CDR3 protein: CASSFGGPSSYNEQFF

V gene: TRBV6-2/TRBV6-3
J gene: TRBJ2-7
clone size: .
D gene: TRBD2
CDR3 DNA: TGTGCCAGCAGTTACGAGCGGGCTAGCGGAGACTACGAGCAGTACTTC
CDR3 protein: CASSYERASGDYEQYF

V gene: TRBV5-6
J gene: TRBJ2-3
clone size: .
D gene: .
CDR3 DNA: TGTGCCAGCAGGCCTCTAGGAGGAGTTGAAGATACGCAGTATTTT
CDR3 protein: CASRPLGGVEDTQYF

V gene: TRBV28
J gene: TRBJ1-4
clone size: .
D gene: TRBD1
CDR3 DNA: TGTGCCAGCAGTTTGTATATGGACAGGGGGCGGAATGAAAAACTGTTTTTT
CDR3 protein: CASSLYMDRGRNEKLFF

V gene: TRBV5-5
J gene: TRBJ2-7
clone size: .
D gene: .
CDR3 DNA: TGTGCCAGCACCTGGGCGTCGGGGACAACCTACGAGCAGTACTTC
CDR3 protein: CASTWASGTTYEQYF

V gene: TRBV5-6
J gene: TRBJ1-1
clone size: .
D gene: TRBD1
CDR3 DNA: TGTGCCAGCAGCTTGTTACAGGGGGCGCTCGCTGAAGCTTTCTTT
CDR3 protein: CASSLLQGALAEAFF

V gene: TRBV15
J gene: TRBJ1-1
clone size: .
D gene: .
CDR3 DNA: TGTGCCACCAGCAGAGATTGGAGCAGGGACACTGAAGCTTTCTTT
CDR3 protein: CATSRDWSRDTEAFF

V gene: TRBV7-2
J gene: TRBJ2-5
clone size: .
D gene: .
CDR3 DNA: TGTGCCAGCAGCTTTGGAGGGCCGGAGACCCAGTACTTC
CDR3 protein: CASSFGGPETQYF

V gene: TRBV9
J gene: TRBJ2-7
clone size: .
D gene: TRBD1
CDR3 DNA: TGTGCCAGCAGCGTAGGAGACAGGGGGCCCTACGAGCAGTACTTC
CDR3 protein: CASSVGDRGPYEQYF

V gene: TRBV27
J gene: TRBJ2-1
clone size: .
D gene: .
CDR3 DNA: TGTGCCAGCAGTCCCGGGACTCTCGGGGATGAGCAGTTCTTC
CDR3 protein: CASSPGTLGDEQFF

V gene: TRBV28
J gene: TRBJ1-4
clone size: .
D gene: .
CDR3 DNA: TGTGCCAGCAGTTTAACGGGGGGCGTCACGAACGGTGAAAAACTGTTTTTT
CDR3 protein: CASSLTGGVTNGEKLFF

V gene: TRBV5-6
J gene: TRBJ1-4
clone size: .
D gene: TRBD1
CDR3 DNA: TGTGCCAGCAGCCTACAGGGGTCTAATGAAAAACTGTTTTTT
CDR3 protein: CASSLQGSNEKLFF

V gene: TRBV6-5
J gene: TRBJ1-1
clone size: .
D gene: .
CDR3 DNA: TGTGCCAGCAGTTACGGAACAGGAACCCGTACTGAAGCTTTCTTT
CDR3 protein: CASSYGTGTRTEAFF

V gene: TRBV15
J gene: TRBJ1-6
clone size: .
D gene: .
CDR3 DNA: TGTGCCACCAGCAGAGCCTTAGGGGATTCACCCCTCCACTTT
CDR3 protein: CATSRALGDSPLHF

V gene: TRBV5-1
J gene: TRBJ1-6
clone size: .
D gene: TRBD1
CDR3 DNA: TGCGCCAGCAGCTTGGAGGGGGCAGGTTCACCCCTCCACTTT
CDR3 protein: CASSLEGAGSPLHF

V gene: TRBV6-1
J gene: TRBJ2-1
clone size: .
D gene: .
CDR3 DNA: TGTGCCAGCAGCCTAGATAACAATGAGCAGTTCTTC
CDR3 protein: CASSLDNNEQFF

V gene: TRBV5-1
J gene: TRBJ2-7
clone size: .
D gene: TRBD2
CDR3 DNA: TGCGCCAGCAGCACAACTAGCGGGATAACGTTGGAGCAGTACTTC
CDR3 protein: CASSTTSGITLEQYF

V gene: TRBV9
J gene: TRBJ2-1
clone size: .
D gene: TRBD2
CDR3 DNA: TGTGCCAGCAGCCTTGGACTAGCGGGAGCCCTCGTCGATGAGCAGTTCTTC
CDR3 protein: CASSLGLAGALVDEQFF